The present TCR beta chain was sequenced within a study of tumor-infiltrating lymphocytes in oesophageal squamous cell carcinoma. Trimming removed 2 bases from V and 0 bases from J, with 8 bases in between. The CDR3 has 16 residues. TCRdb processed the PCR reads anew with MiXCR; each CDR3 protein has one entry. The sample yields around 9,300 distinct CDR3 sequences, 55% to 80% seen once. This clonotype was sampled from a female donor with esophageal squamous cell carcinoma. The rearrangement joins TRBV12-3 or TRBV12-4 to TRBJ2-6; D gene unclear. Sequences were obtained from esophageal tumor tissue. CDR3 sequence reads: CASSLSGRSGANVLTF. In DNA form, the CDR3 reads TGTGCCAGCAGTTTATCAGGCCGCTCTGGGGCCAACGTCCTGACTTTC.